Here is one TCR beta chain with its context. Many counts were recorded for this clonotype. This receptor's antigen is unknown. Base quality data are lacking; no much larger clone is found one base away. The receptor library was made with multiplex PCR. Sequencing was carried out with an Illumina HiSeq 4000. TCR beta libraries were built with iRepertoire HTBI primers and Arm-PCR amplification of CDR3 regions. Gel purification was performed on PCR products prior to sequencing. As for the authors' bioinformatics: Across samples, approximately 68 TRBV and 13 to 15 TRBJ segments were identified and used for gene usage analysis of CDR3 amino acid clonotypes. Filtered high-quality paired reads were merged into contigs using COPE and FqMerger. BLAST was used to align contigs to IMGT TRBV, TRBD and TRBJ reference genes, with CDR3 defined following IMGT. Any clonotype with a frequency above 0.1% was classified as a highly expanded clone. Shannon entropy was used to measure repertoire diversity, and the Gini coefficient was used to measure V-J evenness. Clonotypes shared by more than one individual were considered public. TCRdb redid the processing of the public reads, applying fastp at Q25 and MiXCR, and retained in-frame beta chains. Identical CDR3 protein sequences are pooled into one entry, listed with their most common genes and DNA. These V and J calls originate from TCRdb's pipeline instead of the authors' own analysis. The sample table holds approximately 300,000 distinct CDR3 sequences, of which 15% to 20% were seen once. The top ten clones comprise more than 35% of the sample.

This record comes from a study of regulatory T cells in long-lasting Graves disease (dated by TCRdb to about 2021). About the study as a whole: Newly diagnosed Graves' disease patients had taken antithyroid drugs for less than 3 months. Persistent Graves' disease patients were compared with newly diagnosed Graves' disease patients by peripheral blood TCR sequencing and RNA sequencing. The study was conducted in China and was registered as a clinical trial. A total of around 35 samples underwent TCR sequencing, from about 13 patients with persistent Graves' disease and roughly 20 patients with newly diagnosed Graves' disease. What the research found in general, with its limitations: Only peripheral blood was studied, because thyroid tissue, the primary lesion, was inaccessible. Sequencing and analysis were restricted to the TCR beta chain. The small sample size was acknowledged by the authors as a limitation that may reduce accuracy. Lower TCR Shannon entropy and fewer highly expanded clones were observed in persistent Graves' disease patients than in newly diagnosed patients, which suggested clonal expansion. A larger number of public clonotypes was shared among persistent patients (more than 2,500) than among newly diagnosed patients (around 890). Preferential use of TRBV28, TRBJ1-2 and TRBJ2-5 was observed in persistent disease, whereas TRBV20-1 and TRBJ2-1 were favored in newly diagnosed disease.

The sample's time point, from its label and the paper: newly diagnosed GD, antithyroid drugs for less than 3 months. For both TCR sequencing and RNA sequencing, RNA was extracted from PBMCs using TRIzol. The diagnosis of Graves' disease followed American Thyroid Association guidelines. The patients came from an endocrinology department in Xi'an, China. Each patient gave approximately 10 milliliters of peripheral blood, collected in an EDTA anticoagulant tube. Ficoll Paque Plus density gradient separation was used to isolate PBMCs, and no additional T cell sorting was done. An Agilent 2100 Bioanalyzer and agarose gel were used to assess RNA quality, and a NanoDrop 2000 was used to measure RNA concentration. The CDR3 runs 15 residues from the cysteine to the phenylalanine. Only the CDR3 DNA stays, 45 bases, in frame from base 1. Germline trimming amounts to 2 bases on V and 8 bases on J, with 6 as the count of junction bases outside the gene matches.

The rearrangement joined TRBV12-3 or TRBV12-4 to TRBJ2-1; 10 junctional bases match TRBD1. This TCR derives from a female donor with Graves disease. The material sequenced was peripheral blood mononuclear cells (PBMCs), taken at new diagnosis, from a patient treated with antithyroid drugs. For the CDR3, the sequence is CASSLSRTGGDEQFF. The DNA is as follows: TGTGCCAGCAGTTTATCCCGGACAGGGGGGGATGAGCAGTTCTTC.